The present TCR beta chain was sequenced within a study of blood T cell repertoires in COVID-19. Per the authors' pipeline: The authors estimated nucleated cell counts from reference gene primer amplification. Assay: immunoSEQ multiplex PCR; the TCRdb copy retains only in-frame clones and omits some. D and trimming come from the DNA, and the V and J calls and clone size come from that table. The sample shows around 70,000 clones, over 85% of them seen only once. The sequence came from a man aged 45 to 65 with acute or convalescent COVID-19. Input material: peripheral blood.

The CDR3 spells CASSDGRLAGGFRNEQFF. The CDR3 DNA is TGTGCCAGCAGCGACGGTCGCCTAGCGGGAGGGTTTAGAAATGAGCAGTTCTTC. This rearrangement joins TRBV3-1 (or the pseudogene TRBV3-2) to TRBJ2-1; 12 positions agree with TRBD2. The trim removed 5 bases at V and 7 bases at J, leaving 15 bases unmatched. The V gene's germline CDR1 is LGHDT and CDR2 YNNKEL (reference sequence). CDR3 length: 18 residues.